The 6 T cell receptor beta chains below all came from one sample that was sequenced in a study of early T cells in non-severe SARS-CoV-2 infection. TCRdb used MiXCR to reprocess the 5' RACE reads, holding one entry per CDR3 protein. Here the sample spans about 99,000 distinct CDR3 sequences, approximately 15% being singletons. Material: whole blood. These receptor sequences come from an adult who was a healthcare worker with PCR-confirmed SARS-CoV-2 infection or an uninfected control (not recorded which).

V is TRBV9 and J is TRBJ1-5; weak D call: TRBD1 (6 bases). The CDR3 spans 15 residues. With 0 bases removed from V and 3 bases from J, the gap between germline ends came to 10 bases. Germline V gene lookup returns CDR1 SGDLS and CDR2 YYNGEE. The CDR3 DNA follows: TGTGCCAGCAGCGTAGGCGGACAGATCAATCAGCCCCAGCATTTT. Its translation: CASSVGGQINQPQHF.

The gene calls are TRBV20-1 and TRBJ1-6; D not resolved. This CDR3 is built from 15 residues. Germline values: CDR1 DFQATT, CDR2 SNEGSKA (reference sequence). Trimming cost V 0 bases and J 0 bases, with 6 bases left between them. In DNA form, the CDR3 reads TGCAGTGCTAGAGATTCGGGCTCCTATAATTCACCCCTCCACTTT. It codes for CSARDSGSYNSPLHF.

The table lists this clonotype with a count of one. The chain is built from TRBV7-2 and TRBJ2-5; 8 bases align to TRBD1. V shed 2 bases and J 1 base; nucleotides not matched to a gene: 6. The CDR3 has 16 residues. From germline, CDR1 is SGHTA and CDR2 FQGNSA. DNA of the CDR3: TGTGCCAGCAGCTTATCGATAGGACAGGGCCAAGAGACCCAGTACTTC. Translated: CASSLSIGQGQETQYF.

This clonotype was picked up many times. The chain recombines TRBV28 with TRBJ2-5, with a tentative D call TRBD2 (5 bases). Germline CDR1 MDHEN, CDR2 SYDVKM. The V and J ends lost 4 bases and 2 bases respectively, with 14 bases between them. This CDR3 contains 15 residues. The CDR3 loop is CASSSLGVRQETQYF. CDR3 bases: TGTGCCAGCAGTTCACTCGGGGTTAGACAAGAGACCCAGTACTTC.

The V gene is TRBV7-6, the J gene TRBJ1-6; a weak D match, TRBD1 (6 bases). CDR3 size: 16 residues. Germline-derived CDR1 and CDR2 are SGHVS and FNYEAQ. The V and J ends lost 5 bases and 1 base respectively, with 12 bases between them. CDR3 protein: CASSTRGASYNSPLHF. The CDR3 DNA reads TGTGCCAGCAGCACGCGGGGGGCGTCCTATAATTCACCCCTCCACTTT.

This chain links TRBV3-1 with TRBJ2-1; TRBD2 might be the D (6 bases). V dropped 11 bases and J dropped 1 base, with 15 bases sitting between them. CDR1 is LGHDT, CDR2 YNNKEL, per germline (reference sequence). The CDR3 contains 14 residues. DNA for the CDR3: TGTGCCTCACAGACGGGGGAATCCTACAATGAGCAGTTCTTC. Protein sequence: CASQTGESYNEQFF.